The rows below give T cell receptor beta chains drawn from one sample of a study of Ad26.COV2.S vaccination and SARS-CoV-2 variants. This table comes from immunoSEQ multiplex PCR, and its TCRdb copy is limited to in-frame clones, with some not included. The sample shows about 680,000 clones, 89% of them seen only once. Sequencing used peripheral blood, obtained in a trial of Ad26.COV2.S vaccine versus placebo. The receptors were sampled from a person aged 18-60 years who received the Ad26.COV2.S COVID-19 vaccine or a placebo. The CDR3 runs from the conserved cysteine through the conserved F or W. D genes are given only for firm matches. Clone size is not always given. Where it is, it says once, few, many or a class for expanded clones.

clone size,V gene,D gene,J gene,CDR3 protein,CDR3 DNA
-,TRBV5-6,-,TRBJ1-5,CASSFQGLYSNQPQHF,TGTGCCAGCAGCTTCCAGGGACTCTATAGCAATCAGCCCCAGCATTTT
-,TRBV4-2,-,TRBJ1-6,CASSLTPDRQNSPLHF,TGTGCCAGCAGCTTGACCCCGGACAGACAAAATTCACCCCTCCACTTT
-,TRBV7-2,TRBD2,TRBJ2-1,CASRRRLAGGDNEQFF,TGTGCCAGCAGGCGCCGACTAGCGGGGGGGGACAATGAGCAGTTCTTC
few,TRBV11-2,-,TRBJ2-2,CASSPTGTNTGELFF,TGTGCCAGCAGCCCCACAGGAACGAACACCGGGGAGCTGTTTTTT
-,TRBV5-4,-,TRBJ2-7,CASSLDPGRTEQYF,TGTGCCAGCAGCTTGGATCCAGGACGCACGGAGCAGTACTTC
-,TRBV11-2,TRBD1,TRBJ2-5,CASSLDPGTGWGTQYF,TGTGCCAGCAGCTTAGATCCCGGGACAGGCTGGGGGACCCAGTACTTC
-,TRBV30,-,TRBJ2-2,CAWSTPDTGELFF,TGTGCCTGGAGTACACCGGATACCGGGGAGCTGTTTTTT
-,TRBV7-9,TRBD1,TRBJ2-1,CASSSPGTEYNEQFF,TGTGCCAGCAGCTCCCCCGGGACAGAATACAATGAGCAGTTCTTC
-,TRBV7-6,TRBD1,TRBJ2-3,CASSLGTVIGDTQYF,TGTGCCAGCAGCTTGGGGACAGTTATAGGAGATACGCAGTATTTT
-,TRBV5-1,TRBD2,TRBJ2-5,CASSLEASGGSRGETQYF,TGCGCCAGCAGCTTGGAGGCTAGCGGGGGCTCTCGGGGGGAGACCCAGTACTTC
few,TRBV18,-,TRBJ1-1,CASSPPGNTEAFF,TGTGCCAGCTCACCCCCAGGGAACACTGAAGCTTTCTTT
-,TRBV12-1,-,TRBJ1-1,CASSPIGGQINTEAFF,TGTGCCAGCAGCCCTATCGGTGGACAGATAAACACTGAAGCTTTCTTT
-,TRBV7-2,-,TRBJ1-2,CASSLEARSSYGYTF,TGTGCCAGCAGCTTAGAGGCCAGATCATCCTATGGCTACACCTTC
-,TRBV12-3/TRBV12-4,-,TRBJ2-1,CASSTVGMGEQFF,TGTGCCAGCAGCACAGTCGGAATGGGTGAGCAGTTCTTC
few,TRBV30,-,TRBJ2-7,CAWSVRGNEQYF,TGTGCCTGGAGTGTAAGAGGGAACGAGCAGTACTTC
-,TRBV14,-,TRBJ1-1,CASSGQINTEAFF,TGTGCCAGCTCAGGACAGATAAACACTGAAGCTTTCTTT
-,TRBV10-3,-,TRBJ2-3,CAISVFAGTRTDTQYF,TGTGCCATCAGTGTGTTCGCGGGGACCCGCACAGATACGCAGTATTTT
-,TRBV5-1,-,TRBJ2-7,CASSIRTGGDEQYF,TGCGCCAGCAGCATACGGACCGGTGGAGACGAGCAGTACTTC